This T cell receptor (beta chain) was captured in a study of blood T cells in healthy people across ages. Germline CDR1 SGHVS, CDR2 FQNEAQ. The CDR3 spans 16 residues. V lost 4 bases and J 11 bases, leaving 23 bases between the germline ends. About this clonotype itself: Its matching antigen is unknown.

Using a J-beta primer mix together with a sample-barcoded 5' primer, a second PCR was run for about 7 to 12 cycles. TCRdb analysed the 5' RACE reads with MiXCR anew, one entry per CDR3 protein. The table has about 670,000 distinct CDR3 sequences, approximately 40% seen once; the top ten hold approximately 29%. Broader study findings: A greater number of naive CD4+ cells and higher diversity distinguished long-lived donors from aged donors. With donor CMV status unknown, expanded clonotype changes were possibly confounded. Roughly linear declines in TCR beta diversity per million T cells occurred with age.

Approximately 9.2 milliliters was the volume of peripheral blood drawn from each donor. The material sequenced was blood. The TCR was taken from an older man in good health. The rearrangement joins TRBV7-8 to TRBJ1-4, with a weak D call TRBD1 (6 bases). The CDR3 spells CASSSSYQGSEWKLFF. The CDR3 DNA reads TGTGCCAGCAGCTCCTCTTACCAGGGGTCTGAATGGAAACTGTTTTTT. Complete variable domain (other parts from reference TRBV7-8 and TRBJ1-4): GAGVSQSPRYKVAKRGQDVALRCDPISGHVSLFWYQQALGQGPEFLTYFQNEAQLDKSGLPSDRFFAERPEGSVSTLKIQRTQQEDSAVYLCASSSSYQGSEWKLFFGSGTQLSVL.